Presented here are 27 T cell receptor beta chains from one specimen sequenced in a study of T cells in Graves' hyperthyroidism and ophthalmopathy. Amplified TCR beta CDR3 regions came from RNA transcripts. The HTBI primer set served for first-round RT-PCR of the TCR CDR3. A single record per CDR3 protein comes from TCRdb applying MiXCR to the multiplex PCR reads. The sample lists 250,000 to 350,000 distinct CDR3 sequences, about 15% occurring once. Material for sequencing was blood. These receptors all stem from a woman aged 60-75 years with Graves' ophthalmopathy.

This rearrangement joins TRBV20-1 to TRBJ2-5; the D gene is possibly TRBD2 (7 bases). V gave up 5 bases and J gave up 1 base, with 17 bases separating them. Germline CDR1 and CDR2: DFQATT and SNEGSKA (reference sequence). This CDR3 region has 15 residues. CDR3 coding DNA: TGCAGTGCTCTAGGGGGGGGGCAGATCCAAGAGACCCAGTACTTC. It specifies CSALGGGQIQETQYF.

This clonotype was seen ten or more times. The chain uses TRBV20-1 and TRBJ1-1; D is uncertain. Germline CDR1 and CDR2: DFQATT and SNEGSKA (reference sequence). The CDR3 length is 14 residues. V lost 0 bases and J 2 bases, leaving 10 bases between the germline ends. The DNA of the CDR3 is TGCAGTGCTAGAGAAGGGTCAGTCAACACTGAAGCTTTCTTT. Translated, it gives CSAREGSVNTEAFF.

The V call is TRBV20-1, the J call TRBJ2-7, with D perhaps matching TRBD2 (6 bases). With 5 bases removed from V and 5 bases from J, the gap between germline ends came to 19 bases. The CDR3 runs 14 residues. CDR1 is DFQATT, CDR2 SNEGSKA, per germline (reference sequence). The CDR3 DNA reads TGCAGTGCTCCGAAAACCGGGACTCTGGACGAGCAGTACTTC. It translates to CSAPKTGTLDEQYF.

This clonotype was counted many times. This chain links TRBV12-3 or TRBV12-4 with TRBJ1-5, with a weak D call TRBD1 (5 bases). The V end lost 8 bases, the J end lost 0 bases, and 14 bases lay between the germline ends. CDR3 length: 15 residues. The CDR3 protein is CASPERGYSNQPQHF. The CDR3 bases are TGTGCCAGCCCTGAAAGGGGTTATAGCAATCAGCCCCAGCATTTT.

This clonotype was seen only a few times. The chain has TRBV9 and TRBJ2-3; TRBD2 matches at 12 bases. This CDR3 is built from 15 residues. The V gene end was trimmed by 3 bases and the J gene end by 8 bases; junction bases not matched to a gene: 7. Germline assignment: CDR1 SGDLS and CDR2 YYNGEE. The CDR3 loop reads CASSETSGSTVTQYF. The DNA for the CDR3 is TGTGCCAGCAGCGAGACTAGCGGGAGTACCGTTACGCAGTATTTT.

The rearrangement uses TRBV16 and TRBJ1-2; no firm D call. Deletions cut 3 bases from V and 10 bases from J, with 15 bases between. This CDR3 has 13 amino acids. The germline V gene has CDR1 KGHSY and CDR2 FQNENV. CDR3 sequence: CASSQRLLRDYTF. DNA of the CDR3: TGTGCCAGCAGCCAGAGGCTTCTCCGGGACTACACCTTC.

This clonotype was observed at least ten times. V gene TRBV5-8 combines with J gene TRBJ1-1, with 8 bases that match TRBD1. The CDR3 runs 16 residues. V was clipped by 1 base and J by 4 bases; unmatched bases: 9. Germline V gene lookup returns CDR1 SGHTS and CDR2 YDEGEE. CDR3 residues: CASSLNPYRGGTEAFF. The CDR3 DNA sequence: TGTGCCAGCAGCTTGAACCCATACAGGGGGGGCACTGAAGCTTTCTTT.

V and J are TRBV30 and TRBJ1-1, with unresolved D. Germline lookup yields CDR1 GTSNPN and CDR2 SVGIG (reference sequence). V dropped 0 bases and J dropped 5 bases, with 19 bases sitting between them. This CDR3 is built from 16 residues. The CDR3 loop is CAWSVKDGWGRTEAFF. CDR3 nucleotides: TGTGCCTGGAGTGTAAAGGACGGCTGGGGAAGGACTGAAGCTTTCTTT.

V gene TRBV6-1 combines with J gene TRBJ2-7; 8 bases fit TRBD1. Germline CDR1 is MNHNS and CDR2 is SASEGT. The CDR3 extends over 15 amino acids. Trimming removed 5 bases from V and 2 bases from J; junction bases left unmatched: 8. Here the CDR3 reads CASSSNGQGPYEQYF. The CDR3 DNA reads as TGTGCCAGCAGTTCGAACGGACAGGGTCCCTACGAGCAGTACTTC.

This clonotype was found many times. The chain links TRBV5-1 to TRBJ1-6; D not resolved. The CDR3 is made up of 13 amino acids. Looked up from germline, CDR1 is SGHRS and CDR2 is YFSETQ. Trimming pared 2 bases from V and 7 bases from J, leaving 7 bases between. The CDR3 DNA is TGCGCCAGCAGCTTCGGGGAGAATTCACCCCTCCACTTT. This gives the protein CASSFGENSPLHF.

This clonotype was detected ten times or more. The gene calls are TRBV2 and TRBJ2-4; 8 nucleotides align to TRBD2. From germline, CDR1 is SNHLY and CDR2 FYNNEI. V shed 2 bases and J 12 bases; nucleotides not matched to a gene: 6. This CDR3 is built from 13 residues. In nucleotides, the CDR3 is TGTGCCAGCAGTGAACCGGGACTAGTTTATCAGTACTTC. It encodes CASSEPGLVYQYF. The full variable domain, with the rest looked up from reference TRBV2 and TRBJ2-4, is EPEVTQTPSHQVTQMGQEVILRCVPISNHLYFYWYRQILGQKVEFLVSFYNNEISEKSEIFDDQFSVERPDGSNFTLKIRSTKLEDSAMYFCASSEPGLVYQYFGAGTRLSVL.

The chain uses TRBV9 and TRBJ2-7; 10 positions agree with TRBD1. V gave up 0 bases and J gave up 6 bases; unmatched junction bases: 3. The CDR3 consists of 14 residues. CDR1 SGDLS and CDR2 YYNGEE come from the germline V gene. The CDR3 is CASSVGGQGIEQYF. The CDR3 bases are TGTGCCAGCAGCGTAGGGGGACAGGGGATCGAGCAGTACTTC.

This clonotype was counted between two and nine times. The chain links TRBV29-1 to TRBJ2-5; perhaps TRBD2 as D (5 bases). V dropped 0 bases and J dropped 6 bases, with 20 bases sitting between them. Germline V CDR1 and CDR2: SQVTM, ANQGSEA. The CDR3 has 16 residues. The CDR3 DNA follows: TGCAGCGTTGAAGATTACAGAGCTTTCGGGGTGAAGACCCAGTACTTC. Translation: CSVEDYRAFGVKTQYF.

This clonotype has just a few counts. This rearrangement joins TRBV14 to TRBJ2-7; maybe TRBD1 (5 bases). Germline CDR1 SGHDN, CDR2 FVKESK. The CDR3 sequence is 14 residues long. V dropped 1 base and J dropped 4 bases, with 11 bases sitting between them. CDR3 sequence reads: CASSQATVTYEQYF. In nucleotides, the CDR3 is TGTGCCAGCAGCCAAGCGACAGTGACTTACGAGCAGTACTTC.

The V gene is TRBV19, the J gene TRBJ2-1, with a tentative D call TRBD1 (7 bases). The CDR3 sequence is 12 residues long. Trimming removed 6 bases at V and 7 bases at J, with 10 bases between. In germline, CDR1 is LNHDA, CDR2 SQIVND (reference sequence). The CDR3 region is CASRTGRNEQFF. In DNA, the CDR3 is TGTGCCAGTAGGACAGGGAGGAATGAGCAGTTCTTC.

This chain uses TRBV7-9 with TRBJ1-2; D is perhaps TRBD1 (6 bases). CDR3 length equals 15 residues. Germline CDR1 reads SEHNR; CDR2 reads FQNEAQ (reference sequence). V was pared by 5 bases and J by 0 bases, with 13 bases between. The CDR3: CASSPNRVANYGYTF. As DNA, the CDR3 is TGTGCCAGCAGCCCTAACAGGGTAGCTAACTATGGCTACACCTTC.

Many counts were recorded for this clonotype. This sequence joins TRBV5-4 and TRBJ1-2; D unclear. The V end was cut by 4 bases, the J end by 7 bases, with 17 bases between. Germline V gene data show CDR1 as SGHNT and CDR2 as YYREEE (reference sequence). The CDR3 contains 14 residues. CDR3 region: CASSPSGPGAGYTF. CDR3 nucleotides: TGTGCCAGCAGCCCCAGCGGCCCCGGTGCTGGCTACACCTTC.

About this clonotype: Since a much larger clone is just one base distant, this may be a read error. The CDR3 is CASSLEWSTDTQYF. For the CDR3, the DNA is TGTGCCAGCAGCTTAGAGTGGAGCACAGATACGCAGTATTTT. The chain joins TRBV11-1 to TRBJ2-3, with D uncertain. Trimming pared 1 base from V and 0 bases from J, leaving 5 bases between. The length of the CDR3 is 14 residues. Per the germline V gene, CDR1 is SGHAT and CDR2 is FQDESV (reference sequence).

The J gene is TRBJ2-4, the V gene TRBV19; D is possibly TRBD1 (6 bases). Germline V gives CDR1 LNHDA, CDR2 SQIVND (reference sequence). The V end lost 3 bases, the J end lost 2 bases, and 11 bases lay between the germline ends. CDR3 length equals 15 residues. The CDR3 sequence is CASSIGGASKNIQYF. DNA for the CDR3: TGTGCCAGTAGTATTGGGGGCGCCTCCAAAAACATTCAGTACTTC.

This clonotype was counted at least ten times. The CDR3 nucleotides read TGTGCCAGCTTCCAGGGAGGGAATGAGCAGTTCTTC. It codes for CASFQGGNEQFF. The chain is built from TRBV2 and TRBJ2-1, with 7 bases that match TRBD2. The germline gives CDR1 SNHLY, CDR2 FYNNEI. There are 12 residues in the CDR3. The trim removed 8 bases at V and 7 bases at J, leaving 5 bases unmatched.

This clonotype was observed many times. This chain links TRBV6-2 or TRBV6-3 with TRBJ2-3; D unresolved. This CDR3 is 14 amino acids long. V dropped 4 bases and J dropped 5 bases, with 13 bases sitting between them. Germline V gene lookup returns CDR1 MNHEY and CDR2 SVGEGT. The DNA of the CDR3 is TGTGCCAGCAGTTCCATATCCTCGGGAGATACGCAGTATTTT. Its translation: CASSSISSGDTQYF.

V is TRBV7-9 and J is TRBJ2-3; D assignment may be TRBD1 or TRBD2 (5 bases each). Per the germline V gene, CDR1 is SEHNR and CDR2 is FQNEAQ (reference sequence). The CDR3 is made up of 12 amino acids. V gave up 6 bases and J gave up 5 bases, with 9 bases separating them. The CDR3: CASRRDRDTQYF. The CDR3 DNA follows: TGTGCCAGCAGACGGGACCGAGATACGCAGTATTTT.

This clonotype was seen many times. The chain couples TRBV9 to TRBJ2-7, with a possible D match to TRBD2 (6 bases). Per germline, CDR1 SGDLS and CDR2 YYNGEE. CDR3 length equals 14 residues. V was cut by 4 bases and J by 3 bases, with 14 bases left in between. The CDR3 nucleotides read TGTGCCAGCAGCCCACGGGACTTGTACTACGAGCAGTACTTC. This gives the protein CASSPRDLYYEQYF.

On this clonotype: The conserved phenylalanine or tryptophan is not found at the CDR3 terminus, so this likely reflects a read error. The V and J genes are TRBV18 and TRBJ1-1, with D possibly being TRBD1 (5 bases). The CDR3 spans 16 residues. Germline V CDR1 and CDR2: KGHSH, LQKENI. The germline V and J ends were trimmed by 0 bases and 3 bases, with 14 bases remaining between them. CDR3 region: CASSPPTAGGDTEAFL. CDR3 nucleotide sequence: TGTGCCAGCTCACCACCAACTGCAGGAGGGGACACTGAAGCTTTCCTT.

This clonotype has just a few counts. The rearrangement uses TRBV5-8 and TRBJ2-2; TRBD1 or TRBD2 may be the D gene (5 bases each). CDR1 and CDR2 from the germline V gene are SGHTS and YDEGEE. This CDR3 has 15 residues. The V gene lost 4 bases and the J gene lost 0 bases, with 10 bases spanning the gap. CDR3: CASSIGTANTGELFF. Here the CDR3 DNA reads TGTGCCAGCAGCATCGGGACGGCGAACACCGGGGAGCTGTTTTTT.

The gene calls are TRBV25-1 and TRBJ2-1; 10 bases are shared with TRBD2. The CDR3 has 16 residues. V lost 0 bases, J lost 8 bases, and 7 bases stayed unmatched. The germline gives CDR1 MGHDK, CDR2 SYGVNS. This CDR3 reads CASSEYRLAGVDEQFF. For the CDR3, the DNA is TGTGCCAGCAGTGAATATAGGCTAGCGGGAGTTGATGAGCAGTTCTTC.

As regards this clonotype: A far bigger clonotype differs at one base, so this is likely a read error. V gene TRBV6-1 combines with J gene TRBJ2-3; D not certain. Germline CDR1 reads MNHNS; CDR2 reads SASEGT. The CDR3 extends over 11 amino acids. V was cut by 6 bases and J by 2 bases, with 3 bases left in between. Here the CDR3 reads CASSHTDTQYF. CDR3 DNA sequence: TGTGCCAGCAGCCACACAGATACGCAGTATTTT.